What follows describes a single TCR beta chain. No antigen is known for it. This sample is part of a study of cytomegalovirus exposure and HLA in healthy donors. About the study: A prior analysis found about 110 million unique TCR beta sequences from 150 million to 200 million T cells. Findings and limits, study-wide: The records held CMV serostatus as the only immune exposure information. As a later analysis revealed, the rate of TCR association differed by HLA locus, with DRB1 most and HLA-C fewest.

13 Jbeta primers and 60 Vbeta primers were used for the PCR. TCRdb's copy holds only in-frame clones and misses some; the assay was immunoSEQ multiplex PCR. Of about 89,000 clones listed, 67% are singletons. The CDR3 has 15 amino acids. CDR1 and CDR2 from the germline V gene are SGDLS and YYNGEE. V was trimmed by 4 bases and J by 1 base, leaving 14 bases between them. J is TRBJ1-1 and V is TRBV9; D perhaps matches TRBD1 (6 bases). The sample consisted of PBMCs. The TCR comes from a man aged 30-40 years in good health and CMV-seronegative. The CDR3 is CASSLWDTSNTEAFF. In nucleotides, the CDR3 is TGTGCCAGCAGCCTGTGGGACACCTCGAACACTGAAGCTTTCTTT.